Sequencing of this T cell receptor beta chain was carried out in a study of Graves' ophthalmopathy and Graves' hyperthyroidism. This clonotype was picked up many times. In germline, CDR1 is WSHSY, CDR2 SAAADI. V lost 4 bases, J lost 2 bases, and 12 bases lay in between. The CDR3 runs 14 residues. CDR3 regions of TCR beta were amplified from RNA transcripts. Investigators did first-round RT-PCR with HTBI primers, then second-round multiplex PCR. TCRdb passed the multiplex PCR reads through MiXCR, listing each CDR3 protein once. Of around 1.1 million distinct CDR3 sequences listed, about two fifths were seen once; the top ten hold over 8.5%.

Specimen: peripheral blood or thyroid tissue (not recorded which). The receptor was isolated from an adult man with Graves' hyperthyroidism. The chain uses TRBV10-2 and TRBJ2-7; the D gene could be TRBD1 or TRBD2 (6 bases each). The chain's CDR3 is CASSVGGHPYEQYF. CDR3 sequence (DNA): TGCGCCAGCAGTGTGGGGGGACACCCCTACGAGCAGTACTTC.